The next 21 T cell receptor beta chains were all read from a single sample in a study of beta chain features in type 1 diabetes. Expressed TCRB transcripts were sequenced after all isolated RNA was converted to cDNA. The repertoire was sequenced with immunoSEQ multiplex PCR; TCRdb's copy has only in-frame clones and lacks some. The sample records hundreds of thousands of clones, more than 9.5% being singletons. The specimen sequenced was naive CD4+ T cells from blood. The receptors originated from a woman aged 25-40 years in good health.

This clone has just a few counts. CDR3 sequence reads: CASSPREGTTMRQFF. DNA for the CDR3: TGTGCCAGCAGCCCCCGGGAGGGGACAACAATGAGGCAGTTCTTC. The chain uses TRBV5-4 and TRBJ2-1; 8 positions agree with TRBD2. Trimming cost V 4 bases and J 12 bases; bases outside gene matches: 15. Germline V CDR1 and CDR2: SGHNT, YYREEE (reference sequence). The CDR3 is made up of 15 amino acids.

A few counts support this clone. In nucleotides, the CDR3 is TGTGCCAGCAGTCCCGGGACAGGGTACCCCAGCTCCTACAATGAGCAGTTCTTC. It specifies CASSPGTGYPSSYNEQFF. The chain recombines TRBV28 with TRBJ2-1, with 9 bases identical to TRBD1. V dropped 5 bases and J dropped 0; count of bases not matched to a gene: 11. This CDR3 region has 18 residues. The V gene's germline CDR1 is MDHEN and CDR2 SYDVKM.

This clone was seen a few times. The V call is TRBV10-2, the J call TRBJ2-1; D might be TRBD1 (6 bases). V was pared by 7 bases and J by 4 bases, with 11 bases between. From germline, CDR1 is WSHSY and CDR2 SAAADI. CDR3 size: 13 residues. CDR3 in amino acids: CASTAGVYNEQFF. The CDR3 nucleotides read TGCGCCAGCACTGCAGGGGTATACAATGAGCAGTTCTTC.

This sequence joins TRBV28 and TRBJ2-7, with TRBD2 as a possible D gene (6 bases). The CDR3 is 14 residues long. V was pared by 4 bases and J by 7 bases, with 17 bases between. From germline, CDR1 is MDHEN and CDR2 SYDVKM. The CDR3 nucleotides are TGTGCCAGCAGTTCCCCTAGCGCATCCTGGGAGCAGTACTTC. Amino acid sequence: CASSSPSASWEQYF.

The chain carries TRBV4-3 and TRBJ2-1, with 11 nucleotides matching TRBD2. This CDR3 has 19 residues. J gave up 0 bases and V 4 bases, and 11 bases lay outside the gene matches. Germline CDR1 LGHNA, CDR2 YSLEER. The CDR3 spells CASSLWASGRMSSYNEQFF. CDR3 nucleotide sequence: TGCGCCAGCAGCCTCTGGGCTAGCGGGAGGATGAGCTCCTACAATGAGCAGTTCTTC.

The chain couples TRBV5-4 to TRBJ2-5, with 7 bases identical to TRBD2. Germline values: CDR1 SGHNT, CDR2 YYREEE (reference sequence). This CDR3 spans 15 amino acids. J gave up 5 bases and V 2 bases, and 9 bases lay outside the gene matches. This chain's CDR3 is CASSFPRAGAETQYF. DNA for the CDR3: TGTGCCAGCAGCTTTCCCCGCGCGGGAGCGGAGACCCAGTACTTC.

V usage is TRBV18 and J usage is TRBJ2-1; 10 nucleotides line up with TRBD2. The CDR3 length is 18 residues. Trimming at V came to 0 bases and at J to 9 bases, leaving 14 bases not matched to a gene. Germline assignment: CDR1 KGHSH and CDR2 LQKENI. The CDR3 coding sequence is TGTGCCAGCTCACCACCGGGCTTAGCGGGAGGCCCACGGGTTGAGCAGTTCTTC. Translation: CASSPPGLAGGPRVEQFF.

The V call is TRBV10-3, the J call TRBJ2-1, with 13 bases aligning to TRBD2. This CDR3 has 16 residues. J was trimmed by 6 bases and V by 4 bases; bases with no gene match: 6. The germline V gene has CDR1 ENHRY and CDR2 SYGVKD. CDR3 sequence reads: CAISGRLAGGINEQFF. CDR3 nucleotide sequence: TGTGCCATCAGTGGACGACTAGCGGGAGGAATCAATGAGCAGTTCTTC.

This chain uses TRBV18 with TRBJ2-7, with 7 bases that match TRBD1. The CDR3 covers 14 residues. V was pared by 6 bases and J by 2 bases, with 7 bases of the junction left unmatched. CDR1 and CDR2 (germline): KGHSH, LQKENI. In DNA, the CDR3 is TGTGCCAGCTCCTCCGGGACAGCAGCCTACGAGCAGTACTTC. Translating gives CASSSGTAAYEQYF.

The chain uses TRBV28 and TRBJ1-2; D call uncertain. With 4 bases removed from V and 7 bases from J, the gap between germline ends came to 10 bases. Germline V gene sequence: CDR1 MDHEN, CDR2 SYDVKM. The CDR3 is 12 amino acids. The DNA of the CDR3 is TGTGCCAGCAGTTCCGCAGGAGGTGGCTACACCTTC. Its protein product is CASSSAGGGYTF.

This clone has a handful of counts. The chain is built from TRBV18 and TRBJ2-1; 9 bases align to TRBD1. V was clipped by 6 bases and J by 2 bases; unmatched bases: 5. The CDR3 extends over 15 amino acids. CDR1 is KGHSH, CDR2 LQKENI, per germline. CDR3 residues: CASSEQGAAYNEQFF. As DNA, the CDR3 is TGTGCCAGCTCGGAACAGGGGGCGGCCTACAATGAGCAGTTCTTC.

This clone has just a few counts. This rearrangement joins TRBV28 to TRBJ2-7, with D tentatively TRBD1 (6 bases). V shed 5 bases and J shed 5 bases, with 13 bases lying between them. Germline lookup yields CDR1 MDHEN and CDR2 SYDVKM. The CDR3 sequence is 13 residues long. CDR3 nucleotides: TGTGCCAGCAGTGGGCAGGGGCTCCACGAGCAGTACTTC. It encodes CASSGQGLHEQYF.

This clone was counted between two and nine times. The genes are TRBV2 and TRBJ2-3; unclear D gene. Trimming took 1 base from V and 4 from J, leaving 9 bases between them. Germline loops: CDR1 SNHLY, CDR2 FYNNEI. This CDR3 has 14 amino acids. DNA of the CDR3: TGTGCCAGCAGTGAAGGCGAGAACCCAGATACGCAGTATTTT. Translated, it gives CASSEGENPDTQYF.

This clone has a handful of counts. The chain joins TRBV10-3 to TRBJ2-6; D gene unclear. Germline CDR1 reads ENHRY; CDR2 reads SYGVKD. The V and J ends lost 3 bases and 0 bases respectively, with 9 bases between them. This CDR3 has 16 residues. The CDR3 region is CAISDSYNSGANVLTF. In DNA form, the CDR3 reads TGTGCCATCAGTGACTCCTATAACTCTGGGGCCAACGTCCTGACTTTC.

This clone was counted only a few times. The chain uses TRBV6-6 and TRBJ2-3; D is undetermined. Germline CDR1 is MNHNY and CDR2 is SVGAGI (reference sequence). The ends were cut back, 10 bases at V and 1 base at J, with 9 bases in the middle. This CDR3 has 12 residues. CDR3 sequence (DNA): TGTGCCACCACTACTCGCACAGATACGCAGTATTTT. Encoded protein: CATTTRTDTQYF.

V is TRBV7-9 and J is TRBJ2-1, with TRBD2 matching 12 bases. The V segment lost 5 bases and the J segment 0 bases; nucleotides outside the gene matches: 11. The germline gives CDR1 SEHNR, CDR2 FQNEAQ (reference sequence). The CDR3 totals 19 residues. CDR3 in amino acids: CASSQRTSGEWSSYNEQFF. The CDR3 nucleotides read TGTGCCAGCAGCCAACGGACTAGCGGGGAATGGAGCTCCTACAATGAGCAGTTCTTC.

The chain couples TRBV30 to TRBJ2-7; a weak D match, TRBD2 (6 bases). CDR3 length: 12 amino acids. Germline V CDR1 and CDR2: GTSNPN, SVGIG (reference sequence). The CDR3 nucleotides are TGTGCGGCGGGACGAAGCTCCTACGAGCAGTACTTC. Protein product: CAAGRSSYEQYF.

This chain uses TRBV30 with TRBJ2-7; 8 nucleotides match TRBD1. CDR1 and CDR2 (germline): GTSNPN, SVGIG (reference sequence). The CDR3 consists of 13 residues. The junction had 10 bases not matched to a gene; V was cut back by 5 bases and J by 7 bases. The CDR3 DNA is TGTGCCTGGGCCCAGGGACAGGAGGTTGAGCAGTACTTC. This codes for CAWAQGQEVEQYF. The whole variable domain, filled in from reference TRBV30 and TRBJ2-7, reads SQTIHQWPATLVQPVGSPLSLECTVEGTSNPNLYWYRQAAGRGLQLLFYSVGIGQISSEVPQNLSASRPQDRQFILSSKKLLLSDSGFYLCAWAQGQEVEQYFGPGTRLTVT.

Written as DNA, the CDR3 is TGTGCCAGCAGTTATGACAGGGGCGAGGGGCAGTACTTC. Translation: CASSYDRGEGQYF. This chain connects TRBV6-6 to TRBJ2-7, with 8 positions matching TRBD1. V was pared by 3 bases and J by 9 bases, with 7 bases of the junction left unmatched. The CDR3 runs 13 residues. CDR1 and CDR2 (germline): MNHNY, SVGAGI (reference sequence).

This clone showed up just a few times. This sequence joins TRBV7-2 and TRBJ2-3, with TRBD2 identical over 10 bases. The CDR3 has 16 residues. The germline V gene encodes CDR1 SGHTA and CDR2 FQGNSA. Trimming took 2 bases from V and 2 from J; bases not matched to a gene: 4. The CDR3 bases are TGTGCCAGCAGCTTAAGCGGGAGGGCCTTCACAGATACGCAGTATTTT. It codes for CASSLSGRAFTDTQYF.

This rearrangement joins TRBV6-5 to TRBJ2-2, with D perhaps matching TRBD1 (7 bases). With 2 bases removed from V and 0 bases from J, the gap between germline ends came to 10 bases. Germline CDR1 and CDR2: MNHEY and SVGAGI. The CDR3 totals 16 residues. This CDR3 reads CASSYGGTANTGELFF. The CDR3 nucleotides are TGTGCCAGCAGTTACGGGGGGACAGCGAACACCGGGGAGCTGTTTTTT.